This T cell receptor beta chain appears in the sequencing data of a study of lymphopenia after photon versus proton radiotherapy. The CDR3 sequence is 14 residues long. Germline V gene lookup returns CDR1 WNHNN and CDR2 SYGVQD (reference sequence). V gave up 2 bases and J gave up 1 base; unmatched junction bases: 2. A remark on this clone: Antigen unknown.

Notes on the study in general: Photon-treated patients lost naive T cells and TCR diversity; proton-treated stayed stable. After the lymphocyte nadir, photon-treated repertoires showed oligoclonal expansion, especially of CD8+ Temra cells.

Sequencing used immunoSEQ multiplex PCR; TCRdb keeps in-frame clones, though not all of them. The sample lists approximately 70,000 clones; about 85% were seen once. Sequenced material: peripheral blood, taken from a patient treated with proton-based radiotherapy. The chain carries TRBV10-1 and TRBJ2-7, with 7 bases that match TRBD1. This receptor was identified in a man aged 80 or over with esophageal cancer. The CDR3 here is CASSEVRGSYEQYF. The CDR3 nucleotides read TGCGCCAGCAGTGAGGTCAGGGGGTCCTACGAGCAGTACTTC.